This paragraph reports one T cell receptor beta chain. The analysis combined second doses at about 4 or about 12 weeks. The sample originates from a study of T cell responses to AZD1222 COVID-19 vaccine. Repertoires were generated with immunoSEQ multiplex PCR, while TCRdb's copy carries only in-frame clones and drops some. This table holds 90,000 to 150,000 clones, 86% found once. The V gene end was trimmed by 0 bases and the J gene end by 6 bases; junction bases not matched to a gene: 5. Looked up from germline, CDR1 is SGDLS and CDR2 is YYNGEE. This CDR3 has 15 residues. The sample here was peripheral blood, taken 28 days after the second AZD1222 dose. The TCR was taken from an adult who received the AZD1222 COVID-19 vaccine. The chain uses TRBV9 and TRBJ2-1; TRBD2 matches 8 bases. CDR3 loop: CASSVAPGLVNEQFF. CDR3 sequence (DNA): TGTGCCAGCAGCGTAGCTCCGGGACTAGTCAATGAGCAGTTCTTC.